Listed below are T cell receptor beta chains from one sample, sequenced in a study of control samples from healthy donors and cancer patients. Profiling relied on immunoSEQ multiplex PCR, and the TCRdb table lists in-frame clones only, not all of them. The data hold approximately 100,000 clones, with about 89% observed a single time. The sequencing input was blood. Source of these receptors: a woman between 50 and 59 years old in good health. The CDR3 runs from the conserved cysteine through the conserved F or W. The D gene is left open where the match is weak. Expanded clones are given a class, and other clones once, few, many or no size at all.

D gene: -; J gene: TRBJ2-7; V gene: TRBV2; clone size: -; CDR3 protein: CASGEGASYEQYF; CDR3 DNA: TGTGCCAGCGGGGAGGGGGCCAGTTACGAGCAGTACTTC
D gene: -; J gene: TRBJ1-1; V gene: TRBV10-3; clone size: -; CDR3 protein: CAIRPGATDTEAFF; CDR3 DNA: TGTGCCATCAGACCAGGGGCCACGGACACTGAAGCTTTCTTT
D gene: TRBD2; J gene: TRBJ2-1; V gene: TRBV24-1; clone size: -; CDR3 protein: CATSELAEQFF; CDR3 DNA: TGTGCCACCAGTGAACTAGCGGAGCAGTTCTTC
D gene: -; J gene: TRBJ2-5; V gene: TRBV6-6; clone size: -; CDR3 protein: CASSYRPRSGETQYF; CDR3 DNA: TGTGCCAGCAGTTATCGACCCCGGTCCGGGGAGACCCAGTACTTC
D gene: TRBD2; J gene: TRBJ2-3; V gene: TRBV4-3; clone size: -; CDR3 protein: CASSQGGWEGLDTDTQYF; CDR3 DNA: TGCGCCAGCAGCCAAGGGGGATGGGAGGGCCTGGACACAGATACGCAGTATTTT
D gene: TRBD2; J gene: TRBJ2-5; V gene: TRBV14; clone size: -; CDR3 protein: CASSQRREEETQYF; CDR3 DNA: TGTGCCAGCAGCCAACGACGGGAGGAAGAGACCCAGTACTTC
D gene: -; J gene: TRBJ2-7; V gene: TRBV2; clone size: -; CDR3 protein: CASSERHRLEYEQYF; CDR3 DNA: TGTGCCAGCAGTGAAAGACACCGCTTGGAGTACGAGCAGTACTTC
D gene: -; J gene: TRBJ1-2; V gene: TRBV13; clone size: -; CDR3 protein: CASSPEWGGGYGYTF; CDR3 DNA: TGTGCCAGCAGCCCCGAGTGGGGAGGCGGGTATGGCTACACCTTC
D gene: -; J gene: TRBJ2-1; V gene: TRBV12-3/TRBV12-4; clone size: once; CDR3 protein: CASSFAYNEQFF; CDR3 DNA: TGTGCCAGCAGTTTTGCCTACAATGAGCAGTTCTTC
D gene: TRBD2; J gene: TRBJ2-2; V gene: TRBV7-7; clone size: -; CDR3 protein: CASRRLAGGDTGELFF; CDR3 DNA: TGTGCCAGCAGACGACTAGCGGGAGGGGACACCGGGGAGCTGTTTTTT